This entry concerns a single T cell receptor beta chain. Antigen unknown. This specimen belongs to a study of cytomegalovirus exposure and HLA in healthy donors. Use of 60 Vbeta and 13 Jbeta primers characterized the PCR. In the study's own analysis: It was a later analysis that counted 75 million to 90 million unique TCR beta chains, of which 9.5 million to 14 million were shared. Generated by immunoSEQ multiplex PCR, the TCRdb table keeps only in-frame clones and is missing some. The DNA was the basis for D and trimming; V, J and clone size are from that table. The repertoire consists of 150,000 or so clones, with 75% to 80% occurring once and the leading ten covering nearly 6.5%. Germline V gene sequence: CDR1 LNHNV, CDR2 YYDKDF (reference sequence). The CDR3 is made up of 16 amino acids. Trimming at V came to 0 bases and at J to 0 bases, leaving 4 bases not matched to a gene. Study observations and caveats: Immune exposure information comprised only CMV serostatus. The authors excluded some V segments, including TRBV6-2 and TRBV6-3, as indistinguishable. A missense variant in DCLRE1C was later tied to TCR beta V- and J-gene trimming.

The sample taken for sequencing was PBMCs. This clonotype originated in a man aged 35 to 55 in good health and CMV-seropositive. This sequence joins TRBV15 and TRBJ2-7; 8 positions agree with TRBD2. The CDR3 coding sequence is TGTGCCACCAGCAGAGATCTAGCGGGCGGCTCCTACGAGCAGTACTTC. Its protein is CATSRDLAGGSYEQYF. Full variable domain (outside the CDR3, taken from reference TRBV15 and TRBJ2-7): DAMVIQNPRYQVTQFGKPVTLSCSQTLNHNVMYWYQQKSSQAPKLLFHYYDKDFNNEADTPDNFQSRRPNTSFCFLDIRSPGLGDTAMYLCATSRDLAGGSYEQYFGPGTRLTVT.